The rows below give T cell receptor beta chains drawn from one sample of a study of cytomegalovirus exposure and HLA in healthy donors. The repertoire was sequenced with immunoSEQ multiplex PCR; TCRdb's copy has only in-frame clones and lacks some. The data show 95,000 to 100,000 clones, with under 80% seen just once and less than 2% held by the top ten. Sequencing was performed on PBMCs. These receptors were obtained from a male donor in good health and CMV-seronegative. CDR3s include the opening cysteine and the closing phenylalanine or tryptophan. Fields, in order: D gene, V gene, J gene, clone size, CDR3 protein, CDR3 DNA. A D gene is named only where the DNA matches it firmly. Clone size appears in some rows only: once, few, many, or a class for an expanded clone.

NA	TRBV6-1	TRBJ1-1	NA	CASSDRRPKNTEAFF	TGTGCCAGCAGCGATAGGAGACCGAAGAACACTGAAGCTTTCTTT
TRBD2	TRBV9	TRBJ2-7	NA	CASSVGLAAYEQYF	TGTGCCAGCAGCGTAGGACTAGCGGCATACGAGCAGTACTTC
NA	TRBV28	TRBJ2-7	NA	CASSSRVPYEQYF	TGTGCCAGCAGTTCCCGGGTTCCCTACGAGCAGTACTTC
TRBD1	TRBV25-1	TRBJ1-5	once	CASSGGQGAQPQHF	TGTGCCAGCAGTGGAGGACAGGGTGCTCAGCCCCAGCATTTT
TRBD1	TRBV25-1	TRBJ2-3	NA	CASSEWGQFTDTQYF	TGTGCCAGCAGTGAATGGGGACAGTTCACAGATACGCAGTATTTT
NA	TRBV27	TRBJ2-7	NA	CASSPTGGLNSEQYF	TGTGCCAGCAGTCCGACCGGTGGGCTTAACAGCGAGCAGTACTTC
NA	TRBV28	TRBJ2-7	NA	CASSSDFYEQYF	TGTGCCAGCAGTTCCGACTTCTACGAGCAGTACTTC
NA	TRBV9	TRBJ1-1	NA	CASKNINVNTEAFF	TGTGCCAGCAAGAACATTAATGTGAACACTGAAGCTTTCTTT
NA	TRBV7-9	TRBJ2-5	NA	CASSLVNRAYQETQYF	TGTGCCAGCAGCTTAGTTAACAGGGCTTACCAAGAGACCCAGTACTTC
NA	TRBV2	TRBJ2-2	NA	CASSLYTNTGELFF	TGTGCCAGCAGCCTATATACGAACACCGGGGAGCTGTTTTTT
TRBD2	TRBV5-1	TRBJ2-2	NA	CASSSNLAGGPTGELFF	TGCGCCAGCAGCTCAAACCTAGCGGGAGGGCCCACCGGGGAGCTGTTTTTT
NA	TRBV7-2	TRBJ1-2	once	CASSLGRGENYGYTF	TGTGCCAGCAGCTTAGGCAGGGGCGAAAACTATGGCTACACCTTC
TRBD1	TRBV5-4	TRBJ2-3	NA	CASRLGQGNADTQYF	TGTGCCAGCAGATTGGGACAGGGCAACGCAGATACGCAGTATTTT
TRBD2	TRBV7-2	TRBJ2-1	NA	CASSLAPSGSSYNEQFF	TGTGCCAGCAGCTTAGCCCCTAGCGGGAGCTCCTACAATGAGCAGTTCTTC
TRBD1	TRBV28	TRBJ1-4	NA	CASSQPGTGSEKLFF	TGTGCCAGCAGTCAACCCGGGACAGGGAGTGAAAAACTGTTTTTT
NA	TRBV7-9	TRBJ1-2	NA	CASSLIGHPANYGYTF	TGTGCCAGCAGCTTAATTGGACATCCAGCTAACTATGGCTACACCTTC